This T cell receptor beta chain was sequenced for a study of cytomegalovirus exposure and HLA in healthy donors. Study conclusions and caveats: Overall, roughly 150 TCR beta chains were annotated as cytomegalovirus-associated.

The PCR made use of 60 Vbeta and 13 Jbeta primers. Repertoires were generated with immunoSEQ multiplex PCR, while TCRdb's copy carries only in-frame clones and drops some. This table holds some 150,000 clones, about 64% found once. CDR3 length equals 16 residues. J gave up 0 bases and V 1 base, and 6 bases lay outside the gene matches. The germline gives CDR1 SGDLS, CDR2 YYNGEE. A word on this clone: The antigen is undetermined.

Material for sequencing was PBMCs. This TCR was sampled from a woman aged 40-49 years in good health and CMV-seronegative. This sequence joins TRBV9 and TRBJ2-7; 8 bases map to TRBD2. Written as DNA, the CDR3 is TGTGCCAGCAGCGTAACAGCGGGGGTCACCTCCTACGAGCAGTACTTC. It codes for CASSVTAGVTSYEQYF.